These 12 T cell receptor beta chains share one sample of origin, sequenced in a study of technical replicates of blood from a few donors. Assay: immunoSEQ multiplex PCR; the TCRdb copy retains only in-frame clones and omits some. The sample lists around 72,000 clones; roughly 89% were seen once. What was sequenced was T cells isolated from PBMCs. The receptors here all came from a human donor in good health. Some clones in this sample may be carry-over from other donors' samples.

The chain is built from TRBV7-2 and TRBJ2-2, with 8 bases matching TRBD2. The CDR3 totals 17 residues. CDR1 SGHTA and CDR2 FQGNSA come from the germline V gene. The V and J ends lost 1 base and 5 bases, in that order; junction bases with no gene match: 9. CDR3 amino acids: CASSLEVLAEGTGELFF. CDR3 bases: TGTGCCAGCAGCTTAGAGGTACTAGCGGAAGGAACCGGGGAGCTGTTTTTT.

This chain joins TRBV7-9 and TRBJ1-1; D remains ambiguous. Germline loops: CDR1 SEHNR, CDR2 FQNEAQ (reference sequence). The ends were cut back, 5 bases at V and 8 bases at J, with 15 bases in the middle. The CDR3 spans 13 residues. CDR3 sequence (DNA): TGTGCCAGCAGCCCCCTGAACACCAGGGAAGCTTTCTTT. Protein sequence: CASSPLNTREAFF.

The chain employs TRBV30 and TRBJ1-1, with a tentative D call TRBD1 (5 bases). The CDR3 contains 12 residues. Germline CDR1 reads GTSNPN; CDR2 reads SVGIG (reference sequence). V was shortened by 7 bases and J by 1 base, with 10 bases between the two germline ends. CDR3 amino acids: CASPQGNTEAFF. The CDR3, as DNA: TGTGCCTCCCCTCAGGGGAACACTGAAGCTTTCTTT.

The rearrangement joins TRBV5-1 to TRBJ2-1; 15 positions agree with TRBD2. The CDR3 runs 16 residues. Germline V gene lookup returns CDR1 SGHRS and CDR2 YFSETQ. Trimming at V came to 4 bases and at J to 7 bases, leaving 6 bases not matched to a gene. Here the CDR3 reads CASSLGLAGGENEQFF. The CDR3 DNA reads TGCGCCAGCAGCCTGGGACTAGCGGGAGGAGAAAATGAGCAGTTCTTC.

This chain links TRBV29-1 with TRBJ2-1; a possible D gene is TRBD2 (5 bases). Per the germline V gene, CDR1 is SQVTM and CDR2 is ANQGSEA. V was clipped by 7 bases and J by 0 bases, with 13 bases between them. This CDR3 comprises 14 residues. CDR3 nucleotide sequence: TGCAGCGGGAGTCTGGCGGGCTCCTACAATGAGCAGTTCTTC. Translated: CSGSLAGSYNEQFF.

This chain joins TRBV4-1 and TRBJ2-7, with TRBD1 matching over 9 bases. V lost 0 bases to trimming and J lost 5 bases; unmatched junction nucleotides: 14. From germline, CDR1 is MGHRA and CDR2 YSYEKL. The CDR3 is made up of 18 amino acids. This CDR3 reads CASSQEEDRWGQGNEQYF. The DNA for the CDR3 is TGCGCCAGCAGCCAAGAAGAGGATCGGTGGGGACAGGGTAACGAGCAGTACTTC.

This rearrangement joins TRBV19 to TRBJ2-7; 7 positions agree with TRBD1. The V gene end was trimmed by 8 bases and the J gene end by 2 bases; junction bases not matched to a gene: 6. CDR3 length: 13 residues. Germline loops: CDR1 LNHDA, CDR2 SQIVND (reference sequence). CDR3 region: CASAPGQTYEQYF. CDR3 bases: TGTGCCAGTGCCCCGGGACAGACCTACGAGCAGTACTTC.

This chain connects TRBV28 to TRBJ2-1; D is perhaps TRBD2 (6 bases). V lost 6 bases, J lost 10 bases, and 19 bases lay in between. Germline lookup yields CDR1 MDHEN and CDR2 SYDVKM. The CDR3 has 14 amino acids. The CDR3 region is CASSHYWGGKEQFF. CDR3 bases: TGTGCCAGCAGCCACTACTGGGGCGGGAAGGAGCAGTTCTTC.

V usage is TRBV28 and J usage is TRBJ1-2, with a possible D match to TRBD1 (6 bases). CDR1 MDHEN and CDR2 SYDVKM come from the germline V gene. The CDR3 is 15 residues long. Trimming removed 3 bases from V and 4 bases from J, with 15 bases in between. CDR3 in amino acids: CASSFMSTGRYGYTF. DNA for the CDR3: TGTGCCAGCAGTTTTATGAGCACAGGGCGCTATGGCTACACCTTC.

The CDR3, as DNA: TGTGCCACCGGGACAGGAAGAAACATTCAGTACTTC. It encodes CATGTGRNIQYF. J is TRBJ2-4 and V is TRBV28; TRBD1 matches at 8 bases. CDR1 and CDR2 from the germline V gene are MDHEN and SYDVKM. Trimming cost V 10 bases and J 6 bases; bases outside gene matches: 5. This CDR3 is 12 amino acids long. Filled out from reference TRBV28 and TRBJ2-4, the complete variable domain reads DVKVTQSSRYLVKRTGEKVFLECVQDMDHENMFWYRQDPGLGLRLIYFSYDVKMKEKGDIPEGYSVSREKKERFSLILESASTNQTSMYLCATGTGRNIQYFGAGTRLSVL.

The V call is TRBV6-6, the J call TRBJ2-5, with D possibly matching TRBD1 (5 bases). CDR1 and CDR2 from the germline V gene are MNHNY and SVGAGI (reference sequence). This CDR3 is built from 14 residues. Trimming removed 6 bases from V and 2 bases from J, with 13 bases in between. CDR3 residues: CASSRQTGQETQYF. The CDR3 DNA is TGTGCCAGCAGCCGACAAACAGGTCAAGAGACCCAGTACTTC.

V usage is TRBV21-1 and J usage is TRBJ2-3; no DNA check was done on the table's D call, TRBD2. TRBV21-1 is deemed a pseudogene. The length of the CDR3 is 17 residues. CDR3 DNA sequence: TGTGCCAGCAGGCTTCCGCCCCTGGACTTACGCACAGATACGCAGTATTTT. It encodes CASRLPPLDLRTDTQYF.